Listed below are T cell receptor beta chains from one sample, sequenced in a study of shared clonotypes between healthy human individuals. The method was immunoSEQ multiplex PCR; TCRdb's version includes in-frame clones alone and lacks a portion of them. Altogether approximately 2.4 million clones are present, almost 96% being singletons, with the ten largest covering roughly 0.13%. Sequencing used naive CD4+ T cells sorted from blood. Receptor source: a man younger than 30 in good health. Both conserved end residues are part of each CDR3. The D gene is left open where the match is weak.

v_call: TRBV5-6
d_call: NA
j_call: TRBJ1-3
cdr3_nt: TGTGCCAGCAGCTTTTTCGGGGTTATTATGGGAAACACCATATATTTT
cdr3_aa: CASSFFGVIMGNTIYF

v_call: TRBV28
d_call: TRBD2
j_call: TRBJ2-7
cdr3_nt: TGTGCCAGCGTCGAAGGGACTAGCCACCACGAGCAGTACTTC
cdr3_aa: CASVEGTSHHEQYF

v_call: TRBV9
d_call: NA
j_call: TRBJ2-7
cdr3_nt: TGTGCCAGCAGCGCAGACACTACGAAGCAGTACTTC
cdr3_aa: CASSADTTKQYF

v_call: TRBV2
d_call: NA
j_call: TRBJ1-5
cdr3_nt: TGTGCCAGCAGTGAAGAGGGTTTGAGCAATCAGCCCCAGCATTTT
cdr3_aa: CASSEEGLSNQPQHF

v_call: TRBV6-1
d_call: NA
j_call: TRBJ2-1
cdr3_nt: TGTGCCAGCAGTGTGGACATTTACCTCTCCTACAATGAGCAGTTCTTC
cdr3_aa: CASSVDIYLSYNEQFF

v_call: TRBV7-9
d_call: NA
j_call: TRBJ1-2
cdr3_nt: TGTGCCAGCAGCTTTACCGGTCCCGACTATGGCTACACCTTC
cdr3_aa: CASSFTGPDYGYTF

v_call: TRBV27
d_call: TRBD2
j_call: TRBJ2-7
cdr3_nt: TGTGCCAGCAGTTTAATGGGGAGGGCGGAAAGGGCCTACGAGCAGTACTTC
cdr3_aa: CASSLMGRAERAYEQYF

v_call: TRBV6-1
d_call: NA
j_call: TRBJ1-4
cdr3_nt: TGTGCCAGCAGTGAAACCAGGGAGCGGGCTAATGAAAAACTGTTTTTT
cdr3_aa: CASSETRERANEKLFF

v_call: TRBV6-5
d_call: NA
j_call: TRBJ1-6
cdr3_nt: TGTGCCAGCTCGTCACTCAGGGATGGCAATTCACCCCTCCACTTT
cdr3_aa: CASSSLRDGNSPLHF

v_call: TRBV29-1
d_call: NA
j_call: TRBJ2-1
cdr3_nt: TGCAGCGTTGGCCAGGGTCTTATATACAATGAGCAGTTCTTC
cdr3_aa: CSVGQGLIYNEQFF